Sequencing of this T cell receptor beta chain was carried out in a study of blood T cell repertoires in COVID-19. Study-level information: The samples span acute and convalescent COVID-19 from the United States, Italy and Spain. T cells, B-cell-depleted T cells, or PBMCs supplied cDNA or gDNA.

Per the original data handling: Estimates of nucleated cell counts were drawn from the amplification of reference gene primers. The assay was immunoSEQ multiplex PCR, and TCRdb's table has in-frame clones only and misses some. D and trimming were read from the DNA, whereas the V and J calls and clone size are those reported in that table. The table lists some 150,000 clones, 85% to 90% of them singletons. The CDR3 totals 11 residues. V was shortened by 6 bases and J by 0 bases, with 3 bases between the two germline ends. CDR1 DFQATT and CDR2 SNEGSKA come from the germline V gene (reference sequence).

Sequenced input: peripheral blood. The gene calls are TRBV20-1 and TRBJ2-1, with no clear D. This clonotype originated in a woman of 80 years or more with acute or convalescent COVID-19. The chain's CDR3 is CSASSYNEQFF. The DNA of the CDR3 is TGCAGTGCCAGCTCCTACAATGAGCAGTTCTTC.